The clone carrying this T cell receptor (beta chain) was picked up one time. The CDR3 loop spans 13 amino acids. The V gene lost 4 bases and the J gene lost 7 bases, with 14 bases spanning the gap. Per the germline V gene, CDR1 is MNHEY and CDR2 is SVGEGT. The data are from a study of blood T cell repertoires in COVID-19. As for the study in general: Spain, Italy and the United States supplied samples that represented acute and convalescent COVID-19. Sources were T cells, B-cell-depleted T cells, or PBMCs; the material itself was cDNA or gDNA.

Per the original data handling: Amplified reference gene primers provided the basis for estimating nucleated cell counts. Sequencing was performed with immunoSEQ multiplex PCR; in TCRdb, only in-frame clones are kept and a portion is missing. That table supplies the V and J calls and clone size; D and trimming were determined from the DNA. The data show roughly 77,000 clones, around 89% seen once. What was sequenced was peripheral blood. This sequence joins TRBV6-2 or TRBV6-3 and TRBJ2-7; tentative D call: TRBD1 (6 bases). The clonotype comes from a woman over 75 with active COVID-19. CDR3 residues: CASSSNRVGEQYF. The CDR3 DNA follows: TGTGCCAGCAGTTCTAACAGGGTCGGAGAGCAGTACTTC.